This T cell receptor (beta chain) was found in a study of T cell repertoires in cytomegalovirus infection. Study-wide background: TCR beta signatures that were public indicated CMV infection and matching HLA type. Study results and limitations: Pooled public TCR beta family frequency picked out CMV carriers with the relevant HLA. Clonotype analysis showed dominance of the ex vivo response by HLA-C-restricted CMV-specific TCR beta clonotypes.

This clonotype was counted a few times. What it recognizes is unknown. A single record per CDR3 protein comes from TCRdb applying MiXCR to the reads. The sample includes fewer than 850,000 distinct CDR3 sequences, 25% to 35% of them seen just once. The sample in question was cultured CD8+ T cells from PBMCs, obtained from culture after CMV antigen stimulation. The TCR sequence derives from a human donor in good health (CMV status not recorded). Some clones in this sample may be carry-over from other donors' samples.

Here the CDR3 reads CASSYSGMGRPQHF. For the CDR3, the DNA is TGTGCCAGCAGTTACTCAGGGATGGGTCGGCCCCAGCATTTT. The rearrangement uses TRBV6-2 or TRBV6-3 and TRBJ1-5, with no clear D. The V end lost 0 bases, the J end lost 9 bases, and 12 bases lay between the germline ends. Germline CDR1 reads MNHEY; CDR2 reads SVGEGT. This CDR3 region has 14 residues.